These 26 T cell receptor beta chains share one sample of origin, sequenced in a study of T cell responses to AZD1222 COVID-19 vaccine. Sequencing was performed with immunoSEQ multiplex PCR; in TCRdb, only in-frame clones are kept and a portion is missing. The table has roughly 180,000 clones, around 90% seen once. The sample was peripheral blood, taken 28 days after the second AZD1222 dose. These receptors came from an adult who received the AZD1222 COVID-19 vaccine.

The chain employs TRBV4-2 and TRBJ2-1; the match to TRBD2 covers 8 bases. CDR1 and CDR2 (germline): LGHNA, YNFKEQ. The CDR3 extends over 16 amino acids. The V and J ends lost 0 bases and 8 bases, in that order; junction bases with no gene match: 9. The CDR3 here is CASSQEGAGGFDEQFF. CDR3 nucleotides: TGTGCCAGCAGCCAAGAAGGCGCGGGGGGATTCGATGAGCAGTTCTTC.

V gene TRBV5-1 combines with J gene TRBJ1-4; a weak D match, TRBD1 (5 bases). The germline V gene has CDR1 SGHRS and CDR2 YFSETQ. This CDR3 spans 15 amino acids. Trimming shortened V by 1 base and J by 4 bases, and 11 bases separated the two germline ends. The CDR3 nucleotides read TGCGCCAGCAGCTTGTATGGGACGGATAATGAAAAACTGTTTTTT. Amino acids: CASSLYGTDNEKLFF.

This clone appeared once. For the CDR3, the DNA is TGCGCCAGCAGCTTGGGTTTGGGGACAGGAGGTGACGAGCAGTACTTC. This codes for CASSLGLGTGGDEQYF. The chain joins TRBV5-1 to TRBJ2-7; 8 nucleotides align to TRBD1. Germline CDR1 reads SGHRS; CDR2 reads YFSETQ. CDR3 length: 16 residues. J gave up 5 bases and V 0 bases, and 10 bases lay outside the gene matches.

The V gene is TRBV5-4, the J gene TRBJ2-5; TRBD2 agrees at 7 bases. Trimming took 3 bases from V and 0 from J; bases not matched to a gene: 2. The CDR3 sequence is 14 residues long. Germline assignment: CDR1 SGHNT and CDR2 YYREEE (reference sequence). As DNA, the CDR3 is TGTGCCAGCAGCTCCGGGGGGTACCAAGAGACCCAGTACTTC. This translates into CASSSGGYQETQYF.

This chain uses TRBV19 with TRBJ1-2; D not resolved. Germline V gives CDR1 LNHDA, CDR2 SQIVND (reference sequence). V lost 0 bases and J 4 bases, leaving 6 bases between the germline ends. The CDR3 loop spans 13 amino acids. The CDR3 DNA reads TGTGCCAGTAGTATAGATCCCAGCTATGGCTACACCTTC. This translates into CASSIDPSYGYTF. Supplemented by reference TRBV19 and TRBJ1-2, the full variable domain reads DGGITQSPKYLFRKEGQNVTLSCEQNLNHDAMYWYRQDPGQGLRLIYYSQIVNDFQKGDIAEGYSVSREKKESFPLTVTSAQKNPTAFYLCASSIDPSYGYTFGSGTRLTVV.

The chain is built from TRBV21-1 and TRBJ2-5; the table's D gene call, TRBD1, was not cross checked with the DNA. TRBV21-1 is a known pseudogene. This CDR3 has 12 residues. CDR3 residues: CASRGRGETQYF. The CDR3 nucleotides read TGTGCCAGCAGAGGCAGGGGAGAGACCCAGTACTTC.

CDR3 amino acids: CASSLETRYSGEQYF. In DNA, the CDR3 is TGCGCCAGCAGCTTAGAGACTAGGTATTCGGGGGAGCAGTACTTC. The V call is TRBV5-1, the J call TRBJ2-7, with D possibly being TRBD2 (6 bases). The V gene's germline CDR1 is SGHRS and CDR2 YFSETQ. CDR3 size: 15 residues. The ends were cut back, 2 bases at V and 7 bases at J, with 19 bases in the middle.

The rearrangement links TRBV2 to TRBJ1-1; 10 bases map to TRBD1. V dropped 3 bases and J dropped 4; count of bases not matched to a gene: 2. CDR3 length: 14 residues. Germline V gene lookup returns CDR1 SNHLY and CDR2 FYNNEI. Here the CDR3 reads CASSEGTGVTEAFF. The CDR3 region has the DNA TGTGCCAGCAGTGAGGGGACAGGGGTCACTGAAGCTTTCTTT. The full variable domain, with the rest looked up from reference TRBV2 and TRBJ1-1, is EPEVTQTPSHQVTQMGQEVILRCVPISNHLYFYWYRQILGQKVEFLVSFYNNEISEKSEIFDDQFSVERPDGSNFTLKIRSTKLEDSAMYFCASSEGTGVTEAFFGQGTRLTVV.

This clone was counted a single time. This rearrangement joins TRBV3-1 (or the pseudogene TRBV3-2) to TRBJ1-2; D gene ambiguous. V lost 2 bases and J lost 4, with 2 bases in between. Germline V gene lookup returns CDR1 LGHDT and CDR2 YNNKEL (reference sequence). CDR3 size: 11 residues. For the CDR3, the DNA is TGTGCCAGCAGCCAACTCTATGGCTACACCTTC. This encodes CASSQLYGYTF.

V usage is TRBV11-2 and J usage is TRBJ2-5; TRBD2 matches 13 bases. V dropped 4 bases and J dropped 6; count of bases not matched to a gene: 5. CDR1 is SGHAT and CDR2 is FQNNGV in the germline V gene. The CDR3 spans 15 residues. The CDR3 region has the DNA TGTGCCAGCAGCTCGAGGACTAGCGGGAGACAGACCCAGTACTTC. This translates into CASSSRTSGRQTQYF. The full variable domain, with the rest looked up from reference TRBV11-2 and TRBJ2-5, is EAGVAQSPRYKIIEKRQSVAFWCNPISGHATLYWYQQILGQGPKLLIQFQNNGVVDDSQLPKDRFSAERLKGVDSTLKIQPAKLEDSAVYLCASSSRTSGRQTQYFGPGTRLLVL.

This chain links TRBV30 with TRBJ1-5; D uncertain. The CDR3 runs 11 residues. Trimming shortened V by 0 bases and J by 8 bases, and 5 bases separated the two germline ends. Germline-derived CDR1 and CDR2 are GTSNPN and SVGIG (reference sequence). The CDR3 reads CAWSVGKPQHF. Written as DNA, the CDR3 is TGTGCCTGGAGTGTGGGGAAGCCCCAGCATTTT.

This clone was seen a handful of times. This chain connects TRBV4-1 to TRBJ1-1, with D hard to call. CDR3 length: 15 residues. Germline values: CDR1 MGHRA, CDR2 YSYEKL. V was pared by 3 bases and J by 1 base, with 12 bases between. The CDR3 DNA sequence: TGCGCCAGCAGCCACATAGGACGGACGAACACTGAAGCTTTCTTT. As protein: CASSHIGRTNTEAFF.

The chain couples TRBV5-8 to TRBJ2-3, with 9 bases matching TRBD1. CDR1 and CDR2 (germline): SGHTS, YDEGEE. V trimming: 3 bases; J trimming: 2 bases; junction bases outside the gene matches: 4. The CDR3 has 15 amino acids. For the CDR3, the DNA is TGTGCCAGCAGCTCGGGACAGGGATCCACAGATACGCAGTATTTT. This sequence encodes CASSSGQGSTDTQYF.

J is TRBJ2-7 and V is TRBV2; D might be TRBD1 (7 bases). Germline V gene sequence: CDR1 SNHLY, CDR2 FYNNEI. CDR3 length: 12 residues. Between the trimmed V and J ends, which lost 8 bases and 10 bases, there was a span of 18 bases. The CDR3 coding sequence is TGTGCCAGCGGGGGGACCGGGACAGTTCAGTACTTC. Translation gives CASGGTGTVQYF.

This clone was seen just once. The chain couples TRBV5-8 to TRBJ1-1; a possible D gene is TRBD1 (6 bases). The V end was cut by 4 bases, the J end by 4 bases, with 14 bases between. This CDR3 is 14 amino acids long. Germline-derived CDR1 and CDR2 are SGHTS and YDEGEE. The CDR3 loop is CASSGTTGSTEAFF. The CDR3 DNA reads TGTGCCAGCAGCGGGACAACAGGGAGCACTGAAGCTTTCTTT.

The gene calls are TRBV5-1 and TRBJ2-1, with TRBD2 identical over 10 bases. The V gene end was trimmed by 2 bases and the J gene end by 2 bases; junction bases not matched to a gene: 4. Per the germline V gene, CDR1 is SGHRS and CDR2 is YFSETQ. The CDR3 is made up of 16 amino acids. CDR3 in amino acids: CASSFFTSGAYNEQFF. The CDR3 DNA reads TGCGCCAGCAGCTTTTTCACTAGCGGGGCCTACAATGAGCAGTTCTTC.

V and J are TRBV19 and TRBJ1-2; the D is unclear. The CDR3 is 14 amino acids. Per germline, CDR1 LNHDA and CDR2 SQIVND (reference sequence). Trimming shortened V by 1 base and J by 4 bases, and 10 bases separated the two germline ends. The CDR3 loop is CASSIVNGIYGYTF. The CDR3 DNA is TGTGCCAGTAGTATAGTTAACGGAATCTATGGCTACACCTTC.

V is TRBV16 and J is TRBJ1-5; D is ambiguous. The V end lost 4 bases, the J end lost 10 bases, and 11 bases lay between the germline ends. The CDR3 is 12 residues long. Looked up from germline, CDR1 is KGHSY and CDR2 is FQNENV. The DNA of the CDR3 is TGTGCCAGCAGCCTTTCGTCCGACCCCCAGCATTTT. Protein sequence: CASSLSSDPQHF.

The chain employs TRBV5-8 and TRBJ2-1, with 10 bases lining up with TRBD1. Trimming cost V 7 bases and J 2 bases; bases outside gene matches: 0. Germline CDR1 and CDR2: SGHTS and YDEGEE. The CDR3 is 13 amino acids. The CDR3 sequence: CASGTGAYNEQFF. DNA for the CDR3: TGTGCCAGCGGGACAGGGGCCTACAATGAGCAGTTCTTC.

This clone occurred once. The CDR3 here is CATSRAQGLYEQYF. CDR3 nucleotides: TGTGCCACCAGCAGAGCCCAGGGGCTGTACGAGCAGTACTTC. The chain links TRBV15 to TRBJ2-7; D may be TRBD1 (6 bases). The CDR3 loop spans 14 amino acids. Germline V lookup: CDR1 LNHNV, CDR2 YYDKDF (reference sequence). V lost 1 base, J lost 4 bases, and 11 bases lay in between.

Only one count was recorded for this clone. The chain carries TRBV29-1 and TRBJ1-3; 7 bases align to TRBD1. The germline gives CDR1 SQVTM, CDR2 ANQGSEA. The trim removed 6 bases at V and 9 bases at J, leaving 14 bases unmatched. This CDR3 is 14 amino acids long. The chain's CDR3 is CSVRGQEGKGTIYF. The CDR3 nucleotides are TGCAGCGTCCGCGGACAGGAGGGTAAAGGCACCATATATTTT.

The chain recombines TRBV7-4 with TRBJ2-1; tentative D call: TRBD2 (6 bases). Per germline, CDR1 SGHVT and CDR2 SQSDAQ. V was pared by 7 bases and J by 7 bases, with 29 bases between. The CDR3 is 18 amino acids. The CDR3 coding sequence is TGTGCCAGCACCTCCAGGAGTATCTCGATCTGCGGGGCGAATGAGCAGTTCTTC. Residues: CASTSRSISICGANEQFF.

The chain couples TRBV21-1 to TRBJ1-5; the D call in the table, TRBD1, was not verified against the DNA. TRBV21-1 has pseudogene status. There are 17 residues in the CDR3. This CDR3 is CASAGTRDSHSNQPQHF. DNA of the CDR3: TGTGCCAGCGCGGGGACCAGGGACAGTCATAGCAATCAGCCCCAGCATTTT.

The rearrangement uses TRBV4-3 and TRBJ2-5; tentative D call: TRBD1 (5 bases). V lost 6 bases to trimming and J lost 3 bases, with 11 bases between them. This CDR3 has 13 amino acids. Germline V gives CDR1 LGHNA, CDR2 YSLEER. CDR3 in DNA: TGCGCCAGCAGTCGACAGCGAAAAGAGACCCAGTACTTC. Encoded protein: CASSRQRKETQYF.

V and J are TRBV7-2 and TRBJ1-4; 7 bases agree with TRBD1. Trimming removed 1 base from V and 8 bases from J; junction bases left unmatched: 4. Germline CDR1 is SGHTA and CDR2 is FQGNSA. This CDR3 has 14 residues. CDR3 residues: CASSLEPGGEKLFF. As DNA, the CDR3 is TGTGCCAGCAGCTTAGAACCAGGGGGAGAAAAACTGTTTTTT. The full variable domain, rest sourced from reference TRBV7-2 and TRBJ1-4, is GAGVSQSPSNKVTEKGKDVELRCDPISGHTALYWYRQSLGQGLEFLIYFQGNSAPDKSGLPSDRFSAERTGGSVSTLTIQRTQQEDSAVYLCASSLEPGGEKLFFGSGTQLSVL.

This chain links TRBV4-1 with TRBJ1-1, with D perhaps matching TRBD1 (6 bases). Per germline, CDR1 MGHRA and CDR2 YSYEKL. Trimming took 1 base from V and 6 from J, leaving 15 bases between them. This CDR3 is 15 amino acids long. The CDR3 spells CASSQVGGGRAEAFF. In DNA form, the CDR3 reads TGCGCCAGCAGCCAAGTTGGAGGGGGAAGGGCTGAAGCTTTCTTT.